The rows below give T cell receptor beta chains drawn from one sample of a study of T cells in Graves' hyperthyroidism and ophthalmopathy. A single record per CDR3 protein comes from TCRdb applying MiXCR to the multiplex PCR reads. The table has approximately 690,000 distinct CDR3 sequences, about 14% seen once. Sequenced: blood. The source of these receptors is a woman aged 45-59 years with Graves' ophthalmopathy. CDR3s include the opening cysteine and the closing phenylalanine or tryptophan. D genes are given only for firm matches. Where a row states a size, it is once, few, many or the class of an expanded clone; other rows omit it.

>few|NA|TRBV2
CASRDGRGAYGYTF
>many|NA|TRBV12-3/TRBV12-4
CASSPTSGVYNEQFF
>few|TRBD2|TRBV3-1
CASSQVPSGNTGELFF
>many|TRBD1|TRBV2
CASSGRVTGEYTNYQPQHF
>few|NA|TRBV25-1
CASSEVGSVTGELFF
>many|NA|TRBV12-3/TRBV12-4
CASSPTSQSSYEQYF
>many|NA|TRBV7-6
CASSLVEAGFNEQFF
>NA|NA|TRBV7-3
CASSPHSGGGGYTF
>NA|TRBD2|TRBV9
CASSYTSGGDNEQFF
>many|NA|TRBV11-3
CASSLELNRLATEAFF
>NA|NA|TRBV6-2/TRBV6-3
CASSYSLGGANTGELFF
>few|NA|TRBV29-1
CSVSRGTNSPLHF
>many|TRBD2|TRBV5-1
CASSLGLATWANEQFF
>few|NA|TRBV5-6
CASSIREAGRETQYF
>few|NA|TRBV7-9
CASSSTGGGGSYEQYF
>many|TRBD2|TRBV7-9
CASSDRTRRYNEQFF
>many|TRBD2|TRBV28
CASSTTSGSGVFDEQYF
>NA|TRBD2|TRBV19
CASTNKRAGTDTQYF
>many|TRBD2|TRBV7-3
CASRAGTSSYNEQFF
>NA|TRBD2|TRBV24-1
CATSDGTSGNEQYF
>many|TRBD1|TRBV7-2
CASSPPGQGYSPLHF
>NA|TRBD2|TRBV7-2
CASSPPRGSVYEQFF
>NA|TRBD1|TRBV4-3
CTSSQGWGQGDYGYTF
>few|NA|TRBV5-6
CASSLNNGMGTDTQYF
>NA|NA|TRBV7-7
CASSLDSSGTGELFF
>many|NA|TRBV3-1
CASSFRDTGELFF
>many|NA|TRBV7-2
CASRERPTGEQYF
>many|TRBD2|TRBV7-3
CASSPTSGKSTDTQYF
>many|TRBD2|TRBV20-1
CSASRTRDTQYF
>many|TRBD2|TRBV7-2
CASSGRLAGVGNIQYF
>few|NA|TRBV7-9
CASSLVRGPIEAFF
>few|TRBD1|TRBV6-1
CASSKDRGVETQYF
>many|NA|TRBV3-1
CASSQVLTGKEKRVTKNIQYF
>many|TRBD2|TRBV11-2
CASSSKAGGPYEQYF
>few|NA|TRBV11-3
CASSLVTRYYSEQFF
>NA|TRBD2|TRBV20-1
CSAGPGTKNTQYF
>few|TRBD2|TRBV2
CASSYSLLAGISETQYF
>many|TRBD2|TRBV28
CASAGVKEQYF
>many|TRBD2|TRBV11-2
CASSLAGRGSSYNEQFF
>NA|TRBD1|TRBV7-8
CASTRQGRETQYF
>NA|TRBD1|TRBV7-9
CASSLQGQIYEQYF
>many|TRBD1|TRBV6-5
CASSYAGTGDQPQHF
>many|NA|TRBV5-1
CASSPRTGWETQYF
>NA|NA|TRBV20-1
CSASHGAGEQFF
>NA|NA|TRBV6-5
CASSYGTYDTQYF
>NA|TRBD1|TRBV5-1
CASSLGALETGFGELFF
>many|NA|TRBV7-3
CASSLYHTDTQYF
>NA|NA|TRBV12-3/TRBV12-4
CASSFGQTSTDTQYF
>many|TRBD1|TRBV3-1
CASSETGTVPLGYTF
>many|TRBD1|TRBV28
CASSFGGTGGETQYF
>NA|NA|TRBV5-1
CASSLGAGGYAGGNNEQFF
>few|NA|TRBV5-4
CASSLAQRANYGYTF
>NA|TRBD2|TRBV15
CATSPGRSSGSGIQYF
>many|TRBD2|TRBV27
CASSGSSGYTDTQYF
>NA|TRBD2|TRBV4-1
CASSQAGLESEQFF
>many|NA|TRBV2
CASSEIRDTEAFF
>many|TRBD1|TRBV12-5
CASGLAPGQGTYGYTF
>many|NA|TRBV2
CASSPARETQYF
>NA|TRBD2|TRBV4-3
CASSQESGRYNEQFF